The entry below describes one T cell receptor beta chain. TCRdb reanalysed the 5' RACE reads using MiXCR and keeps one entry per CDR3 protein. Altogether around 450,000 distinct CDR3 sequences are present, 15% to 25% being singletons, with the ten largest covering around 8.4%. These data originate in a study of T-cell memory formation after mild COVID-19. Germline CDR1 is SGHVS and CDR2 is FQNEAQ. The CDR3 runs to 13 residues. V shed 1 base, J shed 6 bases, and the junction held 3 bases outside the gene matches. This clonotype originated in an adult woman who had mild COVID-19 (a few samples of this study predate the infection). Cell type and time point are not known. Specimen: PBMCs or a T cell subset sorted from them (not recorded which). The V call is TRBV7-8, the J call TRBJ2-7, with TRBD1 identical over 7 bases. The DNA for the CDR3 is TGTGCCAGCAGCTTAGGCCCAGGGGGCGAGCAGTACTTC. This sequence encodes CASSLGPGGEQYF.